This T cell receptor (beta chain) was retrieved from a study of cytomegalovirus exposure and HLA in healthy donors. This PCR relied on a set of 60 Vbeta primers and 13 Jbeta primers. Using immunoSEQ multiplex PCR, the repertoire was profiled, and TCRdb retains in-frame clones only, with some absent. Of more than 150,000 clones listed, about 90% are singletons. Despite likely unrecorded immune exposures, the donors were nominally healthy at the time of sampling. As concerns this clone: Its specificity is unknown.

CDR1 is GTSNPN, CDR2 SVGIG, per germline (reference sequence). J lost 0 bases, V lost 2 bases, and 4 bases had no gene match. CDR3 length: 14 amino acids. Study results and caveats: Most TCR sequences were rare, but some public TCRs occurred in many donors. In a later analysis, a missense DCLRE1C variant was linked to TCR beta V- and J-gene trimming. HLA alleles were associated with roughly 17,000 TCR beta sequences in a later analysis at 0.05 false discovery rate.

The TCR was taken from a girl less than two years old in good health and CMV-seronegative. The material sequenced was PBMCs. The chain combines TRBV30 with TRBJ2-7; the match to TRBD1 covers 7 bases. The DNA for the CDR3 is TGTGCCTGGAGTATGGGGACAGACTCCTACGAGCAGTACTTC. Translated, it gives CAWSMGTDSYEQYF.